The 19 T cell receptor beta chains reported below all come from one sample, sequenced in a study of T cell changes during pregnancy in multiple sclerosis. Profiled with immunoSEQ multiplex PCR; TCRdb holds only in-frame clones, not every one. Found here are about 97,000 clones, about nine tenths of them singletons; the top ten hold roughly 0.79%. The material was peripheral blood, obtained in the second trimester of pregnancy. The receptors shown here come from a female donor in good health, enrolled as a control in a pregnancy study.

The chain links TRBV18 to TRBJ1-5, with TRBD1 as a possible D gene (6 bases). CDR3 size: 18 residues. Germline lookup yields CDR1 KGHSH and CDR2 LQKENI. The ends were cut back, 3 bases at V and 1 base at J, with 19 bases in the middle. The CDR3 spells CASSPLGRGSKSNQPQHF. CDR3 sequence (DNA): TGTGCCAGCTCACCCCTAGGAAGGGGGAGTAAAAGCAATCAGCCCCAGCATTTT. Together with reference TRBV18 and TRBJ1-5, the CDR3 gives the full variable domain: NAGVMQNPRHLVRRRGQEARLRCSPMKGHSHVYWYRQLPEEGLKFMVYLQKENIIDESGMPKERFSAEFPKEGPSILRIQQVVRGDSAAYFCASSPLGRGSKSNQPQHFGDGTRLSIL.

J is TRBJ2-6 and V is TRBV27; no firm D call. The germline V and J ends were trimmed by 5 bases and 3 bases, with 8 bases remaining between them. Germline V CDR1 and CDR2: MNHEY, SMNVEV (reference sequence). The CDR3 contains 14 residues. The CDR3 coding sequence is TGTGCCAGCAGTCCCCTTTTTGGGGCCAACGTCCTGACTTTC. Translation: CASSPLFGANVLTF.

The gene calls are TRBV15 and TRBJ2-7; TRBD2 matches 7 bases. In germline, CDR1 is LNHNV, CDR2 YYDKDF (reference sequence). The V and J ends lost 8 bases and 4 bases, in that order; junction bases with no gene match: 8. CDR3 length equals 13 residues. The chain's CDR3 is CATGGGVSYEQYF. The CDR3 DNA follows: TGTGCCACCGGGGGGGGAGTTAGTTACGAGCAGTACTTC.

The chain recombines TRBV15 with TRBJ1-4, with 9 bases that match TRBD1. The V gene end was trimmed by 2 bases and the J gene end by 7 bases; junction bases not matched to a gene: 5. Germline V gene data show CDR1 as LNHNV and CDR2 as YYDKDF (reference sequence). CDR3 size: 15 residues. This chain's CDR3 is CATSRPGTGTEKLFF. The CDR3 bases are TGTGCCACCAGCAGACCCGGGACAGGGACTGAAAAACTGTTTTTT.

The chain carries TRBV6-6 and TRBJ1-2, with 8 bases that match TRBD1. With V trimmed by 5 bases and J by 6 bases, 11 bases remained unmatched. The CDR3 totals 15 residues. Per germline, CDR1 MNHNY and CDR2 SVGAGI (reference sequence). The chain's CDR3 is CASSREPGQVDGYTF. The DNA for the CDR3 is TGTGCCAGCAGTCGCGAACCGGGACAGGTGGATGGCTACACCTTC.

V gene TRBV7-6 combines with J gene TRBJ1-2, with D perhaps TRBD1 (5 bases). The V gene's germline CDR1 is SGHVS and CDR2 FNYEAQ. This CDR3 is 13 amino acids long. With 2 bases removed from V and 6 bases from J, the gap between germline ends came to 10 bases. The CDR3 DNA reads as TGTGCCAGCAGCTTACTAGGGGTCGATGGCTACACCTTC. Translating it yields CASSLLGVDGYTF.

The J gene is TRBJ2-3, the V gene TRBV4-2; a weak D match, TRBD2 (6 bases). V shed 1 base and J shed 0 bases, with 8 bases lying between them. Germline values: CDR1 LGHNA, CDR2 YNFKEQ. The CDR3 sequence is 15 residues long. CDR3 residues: CASSQAGVSTDTQYF. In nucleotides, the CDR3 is TGTGCCAGCAGCCAAGCGGGGGTAAGCACAGATACGCAGTATTTT.

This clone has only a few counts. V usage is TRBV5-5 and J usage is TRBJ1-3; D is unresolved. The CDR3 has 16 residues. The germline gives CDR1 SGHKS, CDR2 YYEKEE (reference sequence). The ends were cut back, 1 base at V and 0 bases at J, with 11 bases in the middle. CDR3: CASSLLRDSSGNTIYF. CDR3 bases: TGTGCCAGCAGCTTGTTGAGGGATAGCTCTGGAAACACCATATATTTT.

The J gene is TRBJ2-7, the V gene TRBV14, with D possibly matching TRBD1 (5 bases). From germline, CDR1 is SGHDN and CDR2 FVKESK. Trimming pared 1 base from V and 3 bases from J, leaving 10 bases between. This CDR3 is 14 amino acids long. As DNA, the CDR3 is TGTGCCAGCAGCCAAGGGACACCAAACTACGAGCAGTACTTC. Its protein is CASSQGTPNYEQYF.

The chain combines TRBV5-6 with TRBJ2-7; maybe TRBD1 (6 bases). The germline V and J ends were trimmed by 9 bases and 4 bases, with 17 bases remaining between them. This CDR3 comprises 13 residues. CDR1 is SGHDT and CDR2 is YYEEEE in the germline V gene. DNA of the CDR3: TGTGCCACCAAAGAAGAGGGGGAATACGAGCAGTACTTC. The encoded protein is CATKEEGEYEQYF.

CDR3 DNA: TGTGCCATCAGTGAACTAGACGGTATCCAAGAGACCCAGTACTTC. Its protein is CAISELDGIQETQYF. The chain couples TRBV10-3 to TRBJ2-5; D is perhaps TRBD2 (5 bases). V was clipped by 3 bases and J by 1 base, with 12 bases between them. The germline V gene has CDR1 ENHRY and CDR2 SYGVKD. CDR3 length: 15 residues.

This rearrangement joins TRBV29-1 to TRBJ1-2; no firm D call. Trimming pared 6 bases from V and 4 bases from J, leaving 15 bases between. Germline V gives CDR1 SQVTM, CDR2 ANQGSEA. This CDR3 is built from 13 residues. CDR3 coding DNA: TGCAGCGTCGAGCTAGGTATCCTCTATGGCTACACCTTC. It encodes CSVELGILYGYTF. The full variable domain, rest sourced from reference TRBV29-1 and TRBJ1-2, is SAVISQKPSRDICQRGTSLTIQCQVDSQVTMMFWYRQQPGQSLTLIATANQGSEATYESGFVIDKFPISRPNLTFSTLTVSNMSPEDSSIYLCSVELGILYGYTFGSGTRLTVV.

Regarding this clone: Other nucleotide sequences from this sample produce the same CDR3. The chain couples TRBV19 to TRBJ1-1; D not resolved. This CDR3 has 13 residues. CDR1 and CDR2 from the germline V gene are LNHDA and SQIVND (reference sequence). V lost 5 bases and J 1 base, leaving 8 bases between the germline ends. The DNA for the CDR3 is TGTGCCAGTAGTTCGACTGGGAACACTGAAGCTTTCTTT. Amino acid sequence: CASSSTGNTEAFF.

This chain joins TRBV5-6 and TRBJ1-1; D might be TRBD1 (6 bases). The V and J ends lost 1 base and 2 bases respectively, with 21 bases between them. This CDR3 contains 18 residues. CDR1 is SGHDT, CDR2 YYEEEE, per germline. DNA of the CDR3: TGTGCCAGCAGCTTGATAATGCGAGGCGGGGGCGCAAACACTGAAGCTTTCTTT. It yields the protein CASSLIMRGGGANTEAFF.

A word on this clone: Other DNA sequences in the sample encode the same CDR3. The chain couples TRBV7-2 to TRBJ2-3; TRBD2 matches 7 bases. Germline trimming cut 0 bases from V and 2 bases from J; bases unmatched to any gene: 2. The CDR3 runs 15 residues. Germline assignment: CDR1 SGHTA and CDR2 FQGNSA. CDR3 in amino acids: CASSLAGGYTDTQYF. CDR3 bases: TGTGCCAGCAGCTTAGCGGGGGGGTACACAGATACGCAGTATTTT.

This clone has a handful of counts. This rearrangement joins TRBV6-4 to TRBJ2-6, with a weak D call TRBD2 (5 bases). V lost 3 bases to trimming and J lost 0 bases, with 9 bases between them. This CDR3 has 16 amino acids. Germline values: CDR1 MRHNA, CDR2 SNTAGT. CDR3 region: CASSEAGFSGANVLTF. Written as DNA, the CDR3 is TGTGCCAGCAGTGAGGCGGGTTTCTCTGGGGCCAACGTCCTGACTTTC.

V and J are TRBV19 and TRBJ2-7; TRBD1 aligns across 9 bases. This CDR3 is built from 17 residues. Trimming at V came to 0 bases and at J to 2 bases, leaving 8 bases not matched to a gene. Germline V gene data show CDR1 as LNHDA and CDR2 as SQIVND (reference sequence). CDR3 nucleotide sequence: TGTGCCAGTAGTATAGACCAGCGGACAGGGGAGACCTACGAGCAGTACTTC. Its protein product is CASSIDQRTGETYEQYF.

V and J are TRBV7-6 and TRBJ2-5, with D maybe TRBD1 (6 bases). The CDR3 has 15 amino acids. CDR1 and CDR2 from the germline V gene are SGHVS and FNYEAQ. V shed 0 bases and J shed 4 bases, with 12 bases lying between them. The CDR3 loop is CASSLAGGISETQYF. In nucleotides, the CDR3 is TGTGCCAGCAGCTTAGCAGGGGGAATCTCAGAGACCCAGTACTTC.

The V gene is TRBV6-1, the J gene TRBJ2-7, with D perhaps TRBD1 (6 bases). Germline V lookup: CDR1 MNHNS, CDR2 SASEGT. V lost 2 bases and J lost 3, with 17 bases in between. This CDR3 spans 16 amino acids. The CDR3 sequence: CASSEYQGPTFYEQYF. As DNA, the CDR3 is TGTGCCAGCAGTGAATATCAGGGGCCAACCTTCTACGAGCAGTACTTC.